The 27 T cell receptor beta chains given below trace back to one sample, sequenced in a study of Ad26.COV2.S vaccination and SARS-CoV-2 variants (dated by TCRdb to the early 2020s). The treatment or condition label of this sample denotes: approximately 18 received Ad26.COV2.S at low or high dose, single or two shots; roughly five received placebo; per-sample allocation not given. Repertoires of vaccine and placebo recipients were sequenced from samples taken on day 63 after the first injection. Libraries were made using the immunoSEQ multiplex PCR assay. This is the immuneACCESS table as TCRdb keeps it, with only in-frame sequences that have V and J called. A part of the clones is gone; compared with another copy, unresolved V genes explain less than half, and the rest is unexplained. This sample holds about 480,000 clones; around 88% were observed only once. Around 13% of the sample goes to the ten largest clones.

The sample here was peripheral blood, taken in a trial of Ad26.COV2.S vaccine versus placebo. Every receptor here comes from a person aged 18-60 years who received the Ad26.COV2.S COVID-19 vaccine or a placebo.

J is TRBJ2-7 and V is TRBV23-1, with D perhaps matching TRBD2 (6 bases). TRBV23-1 is placed among ORFs of uncertain function. V lost 0 bases to trimming and J lost 6 bases, with 30 bases between them. The CDR3 loop spans 20 amino acids. The CDR3 DNA is TGCGCCAGCAGTCAATCTTGGCGGGACGGCCCCCGCGTTTCGGTTTTCGAGCAGTACTTC. Protein: CASSQSWRDGPRVSVFEQYF.

V and J are TRBV30 and TRBJ1-1; possibly TRBD1 for D (5 bases). The CDR3 is 15 residues long. Looked up from germline, CDR1 is GTSNPN and CDR2 is SVGIG (reference sequence). Trimming pared 4 bases from V and 6 bases from J, leaving 21 bases between. For the CDR3, the DNA is TGTGCCTGGACCCGACGGGTAGGGGAGGCGGCTGAAGCTTTCTTT. Encoded protein: CAWTRRVGEAAEAFF.

The chain employs TRBV14 and TRBJ2-5; TRBD2 is a possible D gene (5 bases). The germline V gene encodes CDR1 SGHDN and CDR2 FVKESK. The V end lost 3 bases, the J end lost 7 bases, and 15 bases lay between the germline ends. This CDR3 has 14 residues. CDR3 nucleotide sequence: TGTGCCAGCAGCCATATGGACGGTCGGGGGACCCAGTACTTC. This translates into CASSHMDGRGTQYF.

V is TRBV9 and J is TRBJ2-3, with 9 bases matching TRBD2. The germline gives CDR1 SGDLS, CDR2 YYNGEE. The CDR3 loop spans 16 amino acids. After removal of 0 bases from V and 2 bases from J, the junction contained 4 bases not matched to a gene. The CDR3 is CASSVDSGRSTDTQYF. CDR3 coding DNA: TGTGCCAGCAGCGTAGACAGCGGGAGGTCCACAGATACGCAGTATTTT.

This clone was seen a single time. The chain uses TRBV5-1 and TRBJ1-3; 7 bases are a match to TRBD1. Germline CDR1 and CDR2: SGHRS and YFSETQ. V lost 4 bases, J lost 4 bases, and 14 bases stayed unmatched. The CDR3 is 17 amino acids. As DNA, the CDR3 is TGCGCCAGCAGCCTAAGACAGGGATTGGAAGCCGGAAACACCATATATTTT. It is translated as CASSLRQGLEAGNTIYF.

The rearrangement uses TRBV4-2 and TRBJ2-7, with D unresolved. V shed 3 bases and J shed 2 bases, with 8 bases lying between them. CDR3 size: 13 residues. Per germline, CDR1 LGHNA and CDR2 YNFKEQ. CDR3 DNA sequence: TGTGCCAGCAGCCACCTAGGGCCCTACGAGCAGTACTTC. Translating it yields CASSHLGPYEQYF.

The CDR3 DNA reads TGTGCCAGCAGCTTGGATGCCAACTATGGCTACACCTTC. It encodes CASSLDANYGYTF. V usage is TRBV5-4 and J usage is TRBJ1-2; D remains unclear. The V and J ends lost 0 bases and 2 bases respectively, with 5 bases between them. The CDR3 is 13 residues long. Per the germline V gene, CDR1 is SGHNT and CDR2 is YYREEE (reference sequence).

The chain carries TRBV3-1 (or the pseudogene TRBV3-2) and TRBJ1-5; 7 positions match TRBD1. CDR1 LGHDT and CDR2 YNNKEL come from the germline V gene (reference sequence). The V and J ends lost 1 base and 3 bases, in that order; junction bases with no gene match: 3. The CDR3 has 15 amino acids. CDR3 region: CASSQGQGHNQPQHF. The CDR3 region has the DNA TGTGCCAGCAGCCAAGGACAGGGACACAATCAGCCCCAGCATTTT.

The chain joins TRBV7-6 to TRBJ2-7, with D perhaps given as TRBD1 or TRBD2 (6 bases each). In germline, CDR1 is SGHVS, CDR2 FNYEAQ. The length of the CDR3 is 15 residues. V lost 5 bases and J 0 bases, leaving 14 bases between the germline ends. CDR3 sequence: CASSPGASGSYEQYF. CDR3 sequence (DNA): TGTGCCAGCAGCCCGGGGGCGAGCGGCTCCTACGAGCAGTACTTC.

This chain joins TRBV5-5 and TRBJ2-1, with TRBD2 as a possible D gene (5 bases). The germline gives CDR1 SGHKS, CDR2 YYEKEE (reference sequence). The CDR3 length is 15 residues. Trimming shortened V by 4 bases and J by 0 bases, and 11 bases separated the two germline ends. CDR3 in DNA: TGTGCCAGCAGCCCGGTGGGGAGCTCCTACAATGAGCAGTTCTTC. Protein: CASSPVGSSYNEQFF.

V and J are TRBV7-9 and TRBJ2-7, with D tentatively TRBD2 (6 bases). Trimming took 0 bases from V and 7 from J, leaving 19 bases between them. Germline-derived CDR1 and CDR2 are SEHNR and FQNEAQ (reference sequence). The CDR3 sequence is 16 residues long. The chain's CDR3 is CASSLALGLRPEEQYF. CDR3 sequence (DNA): TGTGCCAGCAGCTTAGCGCTGGGACTCCGCCCTGAAGAGCAGTACTTC.

The V and J genes are TRBV10-3 and TRBJ1-5; D gene unclear. V was cut by 4 bases and J by 0 bases, with 13 bases left in between. Germline CDR1 and CDR2: ENHRY and SYGVKD. This CDR3 comprises 16 residues. The CDR3 nucleotides are TGTGCCATCAGTGGCGCAGGACCCCTTAGCAATCAGCCCCAGCATTTT. Its translation: CAISGAGPLSNQPQHF.

The chain carries TRBV30 and TRBJ1-2, with D possibly TRBD1 on 6 matching bases. The germline V gene has CDR1 GTSNPN and CDR2 SVGIG (reference sequence). Trimming stripped 2 bases from V and 5 bases from J, with 15 bases between. The CDR3 extends over 14 amino acids. CDR3 sequence reads: CAWSREGGLYGYTF. The CDR3 DNA follows: TGTGCCTGGAGTAGGGAGGGGGGACTGTATGGCTACACCTTC. The entire variable domain, with the rest obtained from reference TRBV30 and TRBJ1-2, is as follows: SQTIHQWPATLVQPVGSPLSLECTVEGTSNPNLYWYRQAAGRGLQLLFYSVGIGQISSEVPQNLSASRPQDRQFILSSKKLLLSDSGFYLCAWSREGGLYGYTFGSGTRLTVV.

The chain joins TRBV18 to TRBJ2-6, with D maybe TRBD1 (6 bases). The CDR3 is 16 amino acids. CDR1 KGHSH and CDR2 LQKENI come from the germline V gene. V lost 6 bases, J lost 1 base, and 13 bases lay in between. The CDR3, as DNA: TGTGCCAGCTCGGGTACAGGGATGTCTGGGGCCAACGTCCTGACTTTC. The encoded protein is CASSGTGMSGANVLTF.

V usage is TRBV30 and J usage is TRBJ2-7; tentative D call: TRBD2 (6 bases). This CDR3 has 13 residues. With 3 bases removed from V and 6 bases from J, the gap between germline ends came to 15 bases. CDR1 is GTSNPN and CDR2 is SVGIG in the germline V gene (reference sequence). In nucleotides, the CDR3 is TGTGCCTGGAGCTCGTCGACTAGAGGCGAGCAGTACTTC. Its translation: CAWSSSTRGEQYF.

This rearrangement joins TRBV7-9 to TRBJ1-4; the D is unclear. This CDR3 is built from 15 residues. The ends were cut back, 1 base at V and 0 bases at J, with 6 bases in the middle. The V gene's germline CDR1 is SEHNR and CDR2 FQNEAQ (reference sequence). This chain's CDR3 is CASSLEPSTNEKLFF. The CDR3, as DNA: TGTGCCAGCAGCTTAGAGCCATCAACTAATGAAAAACTGTTTTTT.

This chain connects TRBV27 to TRBJ1-5, with D perhaps TRBD1 (5 bases). Germline lookup yields CDR1 MNHEY and CDR2 SMNVEV (reference sequence). V lost 5 bases and J lost 7, with 21 bases in between. The CDR3 length is 16 residues. The CDR3 DNA is TGTGCCAGCAGTCCTGGTTTATACCGGGGCAGACAGCCCCAGCATTTT. Its translation: CASSPGLYRGRQPQHF.

This clone has a single count. The V and J genes are TRBV28 and TRBJ1-4; D may be TRBD1 (6 bases). Per germline, CDR1 MDHEN and CDR2 SYDVKM. CDR3 length: 14 amino acids. Between the trimmed V and J ends, which lost 3 bases and 5 bases, there was a span of 10 bases. In nucleotides, the CDR3 is TGTGCCAGCAGTTTTCGGGGGCAAAATGAAAAACTGTTTTTT. This sequence encodes CASSFRGQNEKLFF.

The rearrangement uses TRBV28 and TRBJ2-4; D is undetermined. CDR1 and CDR2 from the germline V gene are MDHEN and SYDVKM. This CDR3 is 16 amino acids long. V gave up 6 bases and J gave up 0 bases, with 15 bases separating them. The CDR3 nucleotides are TGTGCCAGCAGCCCAGATTTAGGTGTAGCCAAAAACATTCAGTACTTC. Its protein is CASSPDLGVAKNIQYF.

This clone was recorded once. The rearrangement joins TRBV7-3 to TRBJ1-1; TRBD1 might be the D (6 bases). This CDR3 has 13 amino acids. From germline, CDR1 is SGHTA and CDR2 FQGTGA. The V end lost 5 bases, the J end lost 4 bases, and 11 bases lay between the germline ends. CDR3 DNA sequence: TGTGCCAGCAGCAAGGGGGTCGTCACTGAAGCTTTCTTT. This encodes CASSKGVVTEAFF.

The chain joins TRBV20-1 to TRBJ2-1; D is unclear. Germline CDR1 and CDR2: DFQATT and SNEGSKA (reference sequence). V lost 8 bases and J lost 6, with 11 bases in between. The CDR3 consists of 11 residues. CDR3 sequence (DNA): TGCAGTCCTACCCGGATCAATGAGCAGTTCTTC. Amino acids: CSPTRINEQFF.

V gene TRBV15 combines with J gene TRBJ1-2; 8 positions agree with TRBD1. V gave up 0 bases and J gave up 5 bases; unmatched junction bases: 2. Per germline, CDR1 LNHNV and CDR2 YYDKDF (reference sequence). The CDR3 contains 14 residues. As DNA, the CDR3 is TGTGCCACCAGCAGAGAGCGGACAGGGTATGGCTACACCTTC. This encodes CATSRERTGYGYTF.

The chain employs TRBV28 and TRBJ2-1, with 9 bases identical to TRBD2. The CDR3 extends over 16 amino acids. In germline, CDR1 is MDHEN, CDR2 SYDVKM. Trimming took 4 bases from V and 0 from J; bases not matched to a gene: 4. CDR3 DNA: TGTGCCAGCAGTTCCCTAGCGGGGAGCTCCTACAATGAGCAGTTCTTC. Its protein product is CASSSLAGSSYNEQFF. The whole variable domain, filled in from reference TRBV28 and TRBJ2-1, reads DVKVTQSSRYLVKRTGEKVFLECVQDMDHENMFWYRQDPGLGLRLIYFSYDVKMKEKGDIPEGYSVSREKKERFSLILESASTNQTSMYLCASSSLAGSSYNEQFFGPGTRLTVL.

V usage is TRBV6-2 or TRBV6-3 and J usage is TRBJ1-1; D gene uncertain. V lost 5 bases to trimming and J lost 0 bases, with 19 bases between them. The CDR3 sequence is 17 residues long. Looked up from germline, CDR1 is MNHEY and CDR2 is SVGEGT. The CDR3 loop is CASSPALTRLMNTEAFF. The DNA for the CDR3 is TGTGCCAGCAGTCCGGCCCTAACCCGGCTAATGAACACTGAAGCTTTCTTT.

This clone was counted a single time. This sequence joins TRBV3-1 (or the pseudogene TRBV3-2) and TRBJ2-5, with 8 bases that match TRBD2. The CDR3 has 17 amino acids. Germline V gene lookup returns CDR1 LGHDT and CDR2 YNNKEL (reference sequence). Unmatched junction bases numbered 10, after V lost 0 bases and J lost 4 bases. Here the CDR3 reads CASSQELAGQTGETQYF. CDR3 DNA: TGTGCCAGCAGCCAAGAGCTAGCGGGTCAAACGGGAGAGACCCAGTACTTC.

This clone was found once. The gene calls are TRBV28 and TRBJ2-7; possibly TRBD1 or TRBD2 for D (6 bases each). CDR1 and CDR2 (germline): MDHEN, SYDVKM. The V end lost 8 bases, the J end lost 0 bases, and 14 bases lay between the germline ends. The CDR3 totals 14 residues. CDR3 bases: TGTGCCAGCCAGAGAGGGGGGAGCTCCTACGAGCAGTACTTC. Translated, it gives CASQRGGSSYEQYF. The full variable domain, with the rest looked up from reference TRBV28 and TRBJ2-7, is DVKVTQSSRYLVKRTGEKVFLECVQDMDHENMFWYRQDPGLGLRLIYFSYDVKMKEKGDIPEGYSVSREKKERFSLILESASTNQTSMYLCASQRGGSSYEQYFGPGTRLTVT.

V usage is TRBV7-9 and J usage is TRBJ1-4; possibly TRBD1 for D (6 bases). This CDR3 has 18 amino acids. Trimming took 5 bases from V and 5 from J, leaving 24 bases between them. Germline CDR1 reads SEHNR; CDR2 reads FQNEAQ (reference sequence). The CDR3 DNA follows: TGTGCCAGCAGCGGCTACAGGGCGGAAGAGGGTAGGAATGAAAAACTGTTTTTT. Its translation is CASSGYRAEEGRNEKLFF.